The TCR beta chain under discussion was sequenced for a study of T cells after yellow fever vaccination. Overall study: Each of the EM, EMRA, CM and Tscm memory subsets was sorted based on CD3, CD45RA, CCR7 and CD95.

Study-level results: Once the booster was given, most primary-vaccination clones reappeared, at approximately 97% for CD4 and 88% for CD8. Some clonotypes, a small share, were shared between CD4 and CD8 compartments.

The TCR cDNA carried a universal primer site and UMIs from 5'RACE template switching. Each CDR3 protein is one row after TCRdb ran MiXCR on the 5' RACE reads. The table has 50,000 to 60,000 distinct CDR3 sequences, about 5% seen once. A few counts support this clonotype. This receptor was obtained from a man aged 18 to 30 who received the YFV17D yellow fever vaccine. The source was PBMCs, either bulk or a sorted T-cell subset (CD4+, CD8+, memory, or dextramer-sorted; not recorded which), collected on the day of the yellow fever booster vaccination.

CDR3 nucleotide sequence: TGTGCCAGCAGCTTAGGGCCGGGGGTAGCGGGGGGCACAGATACGCAGTATTTT. Amino acids: CASSLGPGVAGGTDTQYF. The chain joins TRBV7-6 to TRBJ2-3, with 9 bases aligning to TRBD2. Germline CDR1 and CDR2: SGHVS and FNYEAQ. With V trimmed by 1 base and J by 1 base, 9 bases remained unmatched. CDR3 length: 18 residues. Drawing the rest from reference TRBV7-6 and TRBJ2-3, the complete variable domain is GAGVSQSPRYKVTKRGQDVALRCDPISGHVSLYWYRQALGQGPEFLTYFNYEAQQDKSGLPNDRFSAERPEGSISTLTIQRTEQRDSAMYRCASSLGPGVAGGTDTQYFGPGTRLTVL.